This TCR beta chain stems from a study of T cell repertoires in cytomegalovirus infection (dated by TCRdb to the late 2010s). About the investigation overall: Because public TCR beta signatures pointed to carriage of CMV infection together with the matching HLA type, the HLA type of each donor mattered for the analysis. Results and caveats for the whole study, not just this receptor: The ex vivo response was dominated by HLA-C-restricted CMV-specific TCR beta clonotypes, which also provided the single most frequent clonotype in two of eight donors. Carriers of CMV infection plus the relevant HLA type were discriminated by the cumulative frequency of public TCR beta family members in the study cohort and in an independent roughly 400-donor cohort.

Sequencing was performed on an Illumina HiSeq 1500. The public reads were reprocessed in TCRdb via fastp at Q25 and MiXCR, keeping in-frame beta chains. Rows are combined by CDR3 protein, so each entry shows the most common genes and DNA. Recorded for this sample are a few hundred thousand distinct CDR3 sequences; more than 8% of them occurred a single time. The leading ten clones occupy 4.3% of the sample. Looking up the germline V gene yields CDR1 SGHTA and CDR2 FQGNSA. Taken from cysteine to phenylalanine, the CDR3 has 15 residues. The CDR3 DNA has 45 bases and is translated from base 1. Clipping removes 4 bases from V and 2 bases from J, with 4 as the unmatched junction base count. This clonotype occurred many times. The antigen it recognizes is unknown. Per-base quality was not reported, and no clone a single base away is much larger than it.

The chain uses TRBV7-2 and TRBJ1-3, with 8 bases aligning to TRBD1. What was sequenced was PBMCs. The sequence derives from a human donor in good health (CMV status not recorded). Some clones in this sample may be carry-over from other donors' samples. The nucleotide sequence is TGTGCCAGCAGCTCCCAGACAGGGGCTGGAAACACCATATATTTT. Its coded protein is CASSSQTGAGNTIYF.